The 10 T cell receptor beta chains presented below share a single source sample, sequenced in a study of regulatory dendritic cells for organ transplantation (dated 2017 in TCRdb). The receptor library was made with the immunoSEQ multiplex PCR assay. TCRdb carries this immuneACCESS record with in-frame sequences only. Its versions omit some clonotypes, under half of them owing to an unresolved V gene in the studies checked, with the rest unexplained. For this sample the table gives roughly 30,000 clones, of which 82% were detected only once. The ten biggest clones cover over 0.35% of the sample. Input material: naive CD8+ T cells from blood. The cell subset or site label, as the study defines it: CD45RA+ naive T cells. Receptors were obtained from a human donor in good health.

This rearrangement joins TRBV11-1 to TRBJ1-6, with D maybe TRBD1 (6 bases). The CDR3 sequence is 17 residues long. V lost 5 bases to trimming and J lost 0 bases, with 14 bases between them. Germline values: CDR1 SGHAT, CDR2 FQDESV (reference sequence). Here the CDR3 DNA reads TGTGCCAGCAGCCCTGGACAGAAGAGCTCCTATAATTCACCCCTCCACTTT. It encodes CASSPGQKSSYNSPLHF.

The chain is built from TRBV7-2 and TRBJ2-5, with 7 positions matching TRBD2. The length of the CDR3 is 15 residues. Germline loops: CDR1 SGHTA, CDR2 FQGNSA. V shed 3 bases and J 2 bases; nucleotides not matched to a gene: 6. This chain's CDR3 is CASSLGGGMQETQYF. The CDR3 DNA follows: TGTGCCAGCAGCTTGGGCGGGGGAATGCAAGAGACCCAGTACTTC.

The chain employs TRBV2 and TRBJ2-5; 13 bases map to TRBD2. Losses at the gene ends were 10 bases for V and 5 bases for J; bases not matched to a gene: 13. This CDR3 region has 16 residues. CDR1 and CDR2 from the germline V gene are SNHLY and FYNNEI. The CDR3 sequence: CAIISRTSGGVETQYF. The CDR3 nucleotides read TGTGCCATCATATCGAGGACTAGCGGGGGAGTGGAGACCCAGTACTTC.

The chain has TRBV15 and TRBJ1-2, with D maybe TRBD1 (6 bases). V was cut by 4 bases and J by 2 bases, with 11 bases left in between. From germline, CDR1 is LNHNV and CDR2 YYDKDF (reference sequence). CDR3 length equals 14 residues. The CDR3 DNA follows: TGTGCCACCAGCACCGAGACAGGAAACTATGGCTACACCTTC. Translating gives CATSTETGNYGYTF. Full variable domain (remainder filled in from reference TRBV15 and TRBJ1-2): DAMVIQNPRYQVTQFGKPVTLSCSQTLNHNVMYWYQQKSSQAPKLLFHYYDKDFNNEADTPDNFQSRRPNTSFCFLDIRSPGLGDTAMYLCATSTETGNYGYTFGSGTRLTVV.

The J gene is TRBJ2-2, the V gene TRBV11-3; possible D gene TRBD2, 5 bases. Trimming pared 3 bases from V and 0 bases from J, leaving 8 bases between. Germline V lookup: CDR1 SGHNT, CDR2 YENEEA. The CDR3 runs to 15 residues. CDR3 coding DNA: TGTGCCAGCAGCTTCCGGGAATCGAACACCGGGGAGCTGTTTTTT. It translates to CASSFRESNTGELFF.

For the CDR3, the DNA is TGTGCCAGCAGCTTCGGGACAGGGTCGTACACCGGGGAGCTGTTTTTT. This sequence encodes CASSFGTGSYTGELFF. The genes are TRBV27 and TRBJ2-2, with 9 nucleotides matching TRBD1. Trimming took 6 bases from V and 3 from J; bases not matched to a gene: 8. The CDR3 contains 16 residues. CDR1 and CDR2 (germline): MNHEY, SMNVEV (reference sequence).

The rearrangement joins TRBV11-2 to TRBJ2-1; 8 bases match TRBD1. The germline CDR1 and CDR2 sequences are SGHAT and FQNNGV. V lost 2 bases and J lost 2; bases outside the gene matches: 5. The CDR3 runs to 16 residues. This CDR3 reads CASSLWAGGTYNEQFF. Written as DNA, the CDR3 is TGTGCCAGCAGCTTATGGGCAGGGGGCACCTACAATGAGCAGTTCTTC.

CDR3 sequence: CASSLYLRGENTDTQYF. CDR3 coding DNA: TGTGCCAGCAGCTTATATTTGCGGGGGGAAAACACAGATACGCAGTATTTT. This chain connects TRBV13 to TRBJ2-3; 8 nucleotides line up with TRBD2. V shed 2 bases, J shed 2 bases, and the junction held 9 bases outside the gene matches. Germline V gene sequence: CDR1 PRHDT, CDR2 FYEKMQ (reference sequence). This CDR3 is 17 amino acids long.

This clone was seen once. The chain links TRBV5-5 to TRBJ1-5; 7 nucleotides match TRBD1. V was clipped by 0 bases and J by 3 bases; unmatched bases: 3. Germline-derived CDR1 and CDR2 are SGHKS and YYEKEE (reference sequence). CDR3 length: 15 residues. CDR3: CASSLVTGTNQPQHF. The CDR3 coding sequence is TGTGCCAGCAGCTTGGTGACAGGGACCAATCAGCCCCAGCATTTT.

The CDR3 sequence is CASSRLLDYNEQFF. The CDR3 DNA reads as TGTGCCAGCAGCCGACTACTAGATTACAATGAGCAGTTCTTC. The chain couples TRBV6-6 to TRBJ2-1, with a weak D call TRBD2 (5 bases). Germline CDR1 and CDR2: MNHNY and SVGAGI (reference sequence). V was pared by 6 bases and J by 4 bases, with 13 bases between. CDR3 length equals 14 residues.